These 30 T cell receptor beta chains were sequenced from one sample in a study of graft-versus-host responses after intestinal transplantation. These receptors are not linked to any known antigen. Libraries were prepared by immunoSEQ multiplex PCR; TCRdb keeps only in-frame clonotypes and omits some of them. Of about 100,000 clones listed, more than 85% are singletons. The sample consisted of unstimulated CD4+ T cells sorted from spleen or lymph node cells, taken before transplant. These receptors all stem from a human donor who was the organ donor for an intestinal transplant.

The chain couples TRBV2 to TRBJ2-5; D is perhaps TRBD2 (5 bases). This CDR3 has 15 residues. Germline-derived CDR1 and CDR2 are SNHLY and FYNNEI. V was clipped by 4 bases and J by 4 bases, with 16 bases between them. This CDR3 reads CASSGGQAYIETQYF. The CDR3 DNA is TGTGCCAGCAGTGGAGGGCAGGCGTACATAGAGACCCAGTACTTC.

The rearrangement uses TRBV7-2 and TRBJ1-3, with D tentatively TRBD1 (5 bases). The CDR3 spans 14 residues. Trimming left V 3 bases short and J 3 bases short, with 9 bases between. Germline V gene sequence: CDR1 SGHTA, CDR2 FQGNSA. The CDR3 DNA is TGTGCCAGCAGCTTGTGGGGACGTGGAAACACCATATATTTT. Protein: CASSLWGRGNTIYF.

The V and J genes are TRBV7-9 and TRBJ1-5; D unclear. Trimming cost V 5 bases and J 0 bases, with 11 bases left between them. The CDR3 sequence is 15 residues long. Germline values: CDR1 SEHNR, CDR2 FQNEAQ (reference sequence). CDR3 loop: CASSPDGISNQPQHF. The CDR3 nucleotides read TGTGCCAGCAGCCCAGACGGGATTAGCAATCAGCCCCAGCATTTT.

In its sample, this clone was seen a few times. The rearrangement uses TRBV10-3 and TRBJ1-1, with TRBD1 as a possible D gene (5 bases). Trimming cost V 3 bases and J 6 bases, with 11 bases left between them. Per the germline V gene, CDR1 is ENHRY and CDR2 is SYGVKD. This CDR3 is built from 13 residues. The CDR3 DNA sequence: TGTGCCATCAGTGATAAGGGGTTCGCTGAAGCTTTCTTT. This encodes CAISDKGFAEAFF.

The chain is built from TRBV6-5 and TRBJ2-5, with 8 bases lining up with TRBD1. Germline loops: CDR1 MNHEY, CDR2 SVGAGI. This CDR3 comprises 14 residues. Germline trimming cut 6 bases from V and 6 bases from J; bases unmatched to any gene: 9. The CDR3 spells CASRSGGSVKTQYF. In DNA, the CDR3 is TGTGCCAGCAGGTCAGGGGGCAGTGTGAAGACCCAGTACTTC.

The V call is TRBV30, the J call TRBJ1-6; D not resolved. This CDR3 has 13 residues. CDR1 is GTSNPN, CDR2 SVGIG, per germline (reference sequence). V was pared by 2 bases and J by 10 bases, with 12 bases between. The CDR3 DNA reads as TGTGCCTGGAGTCAACTGGCGGGCTCACCCCTCCACTTT. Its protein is CAWSQLAGSPLHF. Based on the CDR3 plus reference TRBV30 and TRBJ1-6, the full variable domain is SQTIHQWPATLVQPVGSPLSLECTVEGTSNPNLYWYRQAAGRGLQLLFYSVGIGQISSEVPQNLSASRPQDRQFILSSKKLLLSDSGFYLCAWSQLAGSPLHFGNGTRLTVT.

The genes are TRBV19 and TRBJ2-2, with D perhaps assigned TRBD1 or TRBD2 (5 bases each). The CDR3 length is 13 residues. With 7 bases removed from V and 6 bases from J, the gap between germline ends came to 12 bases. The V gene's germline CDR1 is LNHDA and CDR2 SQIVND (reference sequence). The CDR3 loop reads CASKLMGAGELFF. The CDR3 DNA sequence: TGTGCCAGTAAACTAATGGGGGCCGGGGAGCTGTTTTTT.

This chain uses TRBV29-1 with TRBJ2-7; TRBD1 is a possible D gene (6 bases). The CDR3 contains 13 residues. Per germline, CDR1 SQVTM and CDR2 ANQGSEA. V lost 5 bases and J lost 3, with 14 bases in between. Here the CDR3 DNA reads TGCAGCGTTCGCAGGGACACCTTCTACGAGCAGTACTTC. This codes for CSVRRDTFYEQYF.

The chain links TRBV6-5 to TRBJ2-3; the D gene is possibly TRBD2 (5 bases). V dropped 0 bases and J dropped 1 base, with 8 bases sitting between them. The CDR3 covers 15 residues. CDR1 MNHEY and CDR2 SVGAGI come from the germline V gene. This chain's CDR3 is CASSYSSVGTDTQYF. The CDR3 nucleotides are TGTGCCAGCAGTTACTCTAGCGTAGGCACAGATACGCAGTATTTT.

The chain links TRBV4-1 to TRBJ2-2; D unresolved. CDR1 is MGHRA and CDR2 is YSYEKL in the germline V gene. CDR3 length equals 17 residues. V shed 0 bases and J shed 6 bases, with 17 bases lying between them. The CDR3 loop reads CASSQDLGFLDPGELFF. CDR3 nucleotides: TGCGCCAGCAGCCAAGATCTAGGCTTCTTGGATCCCGGGGAGCTGTTTTTT.

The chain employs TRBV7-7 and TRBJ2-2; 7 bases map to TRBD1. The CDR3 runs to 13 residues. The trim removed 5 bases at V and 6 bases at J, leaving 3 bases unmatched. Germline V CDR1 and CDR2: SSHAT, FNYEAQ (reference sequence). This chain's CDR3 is CASSPQGAGELFF. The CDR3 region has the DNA TGTGCCAGCAGCCCTCAGGGGGCCGGGGAGCTGTTTTTT.

CDR3 sequence (DNA): TGTGCCATCAGTCCGGGACCAACTAATGAAAAACTGTTTTTT. This sequence encodes CAISPGPTNEKLFF. The V call is TRBV10-3, the J call TRBJ1-4; possible D gene TRBD1, 5 bases. The CDR3 contains 14 residues. V gave up 5 bases and J gave up 0 bases, with 7 bases separating them. Germline values: CDR1 ENHRY, CDR2 SYGVKD.

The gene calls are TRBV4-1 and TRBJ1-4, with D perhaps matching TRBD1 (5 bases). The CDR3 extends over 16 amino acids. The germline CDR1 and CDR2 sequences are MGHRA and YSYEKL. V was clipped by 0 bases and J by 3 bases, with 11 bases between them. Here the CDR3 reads CASSQDRAGSNEKLFF. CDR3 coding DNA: TGCGCCAGCAGCCAAGATCGGGCAGGGTCTAATGAAAAACTGTTTTTT.

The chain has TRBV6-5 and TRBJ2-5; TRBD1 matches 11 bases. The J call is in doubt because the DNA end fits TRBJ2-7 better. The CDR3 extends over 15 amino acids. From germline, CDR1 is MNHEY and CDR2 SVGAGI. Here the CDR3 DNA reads TGTGCCAGCGGAAGAAGGACAGGGGGCGTCTACGAGCAGTACTTC. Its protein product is CASGRRTGGVYEQYF.

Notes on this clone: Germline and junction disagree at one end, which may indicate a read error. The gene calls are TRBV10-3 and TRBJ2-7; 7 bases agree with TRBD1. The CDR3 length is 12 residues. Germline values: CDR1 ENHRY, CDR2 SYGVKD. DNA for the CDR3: TGTGCCATCAGTCCCTATACAGGGGCACCACACTTC. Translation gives CAISPYTGAPHF.

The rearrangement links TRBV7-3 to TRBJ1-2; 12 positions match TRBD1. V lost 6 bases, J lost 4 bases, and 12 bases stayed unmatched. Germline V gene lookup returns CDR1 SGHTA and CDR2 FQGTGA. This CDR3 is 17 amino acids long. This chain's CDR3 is CASRVGDRGPLGYGYTF. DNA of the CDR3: TGTGCCAGCAGGGTGGGGGACAGGGGGCCCCTCGGCTATGGCTACACCTTC.

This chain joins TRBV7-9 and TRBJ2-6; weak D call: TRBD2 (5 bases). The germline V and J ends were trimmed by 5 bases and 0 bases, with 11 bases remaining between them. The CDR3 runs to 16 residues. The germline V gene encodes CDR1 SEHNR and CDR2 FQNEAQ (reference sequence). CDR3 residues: CASSPSGLSGANVLTF. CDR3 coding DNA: TGTGCCAGCAGCCCAAGCGGACTCTCTGGGGCCAACGTCCTGACTTTC.

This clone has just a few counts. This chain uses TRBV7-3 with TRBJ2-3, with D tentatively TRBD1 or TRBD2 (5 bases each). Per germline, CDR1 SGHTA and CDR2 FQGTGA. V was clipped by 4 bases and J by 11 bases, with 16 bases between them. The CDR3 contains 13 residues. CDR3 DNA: TGTGCCAGCAGCTCAACCCTGGGGGTTAGGCAGTATTTT. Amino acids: CASSSTLGVRQYF.

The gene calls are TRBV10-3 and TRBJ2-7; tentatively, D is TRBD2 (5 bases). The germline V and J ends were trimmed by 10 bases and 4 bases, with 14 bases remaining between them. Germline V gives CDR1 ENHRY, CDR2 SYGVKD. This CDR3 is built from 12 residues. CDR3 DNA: TGTGCCACCCGGACTGATTTGTACGAGCAGTACTTC. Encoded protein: CATRTDLYEQYF.

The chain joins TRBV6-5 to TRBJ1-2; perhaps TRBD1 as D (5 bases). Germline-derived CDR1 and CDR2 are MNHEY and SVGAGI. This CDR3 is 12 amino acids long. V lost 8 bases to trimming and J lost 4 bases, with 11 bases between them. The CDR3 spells CASRTGGYGYTF. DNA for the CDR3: TGTGCCAGCCGCACAGGCGGCTATGGCTACACCTTC.

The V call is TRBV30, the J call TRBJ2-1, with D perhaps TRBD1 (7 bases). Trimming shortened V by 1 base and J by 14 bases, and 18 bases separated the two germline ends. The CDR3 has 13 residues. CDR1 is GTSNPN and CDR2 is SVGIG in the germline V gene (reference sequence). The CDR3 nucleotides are TGTGCCTGGAGTGAGGGGGCGGGGCCGGATAAGTTCTTC. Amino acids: CAWSEGAGPDKFF.

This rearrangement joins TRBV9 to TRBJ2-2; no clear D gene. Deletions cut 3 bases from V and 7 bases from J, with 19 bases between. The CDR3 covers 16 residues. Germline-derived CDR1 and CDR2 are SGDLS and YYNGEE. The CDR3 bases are TGTGCCAGCAGCGGGGGTGGATTTCGTTATGGCGGGGAGCTGTTTTTT. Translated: CASSGGGFRYGGELFF. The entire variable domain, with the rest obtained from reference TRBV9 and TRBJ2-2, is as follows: DSGVTQTPKHLITATGQRVTLRCSPRSGDLSVYWYQQSLDQGLQFLIQYYNGEERAKGNILERFSAQQFPDLHSELNLSSLELGDSALYFCASSGGGFRYGGELFFGEGSRLTVL.

The CDR3 reads CASSFTQGYEQYF. The CDR3 DNA follows: TGTGCCAGCAGCTTTACCCAGGGCTACGAGCAGTACTTC. The rearrangement joins TRBV11-2 to TRBJ2-7, with D possibly matching TRBD1 (5 bases). CDR1 is SGHAT, CDR2 FQNNGV, per germline. The V end lost 3 bases, the J end lost 3 bases, and 9 bases lay between the germline ends. The CDR3 is 13 residues long.

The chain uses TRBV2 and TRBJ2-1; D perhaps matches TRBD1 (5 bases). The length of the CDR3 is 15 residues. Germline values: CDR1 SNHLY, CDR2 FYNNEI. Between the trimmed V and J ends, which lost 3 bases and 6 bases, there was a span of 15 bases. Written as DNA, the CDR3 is TGTGCCAGCAGTGATTGGGGCTACAATCCCAATGAGCAGTTCTTC. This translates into CASSDWGYNPNEQFF.

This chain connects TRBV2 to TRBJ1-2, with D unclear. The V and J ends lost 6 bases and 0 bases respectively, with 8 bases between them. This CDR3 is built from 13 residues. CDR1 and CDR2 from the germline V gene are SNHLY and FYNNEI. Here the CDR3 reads CASRRETNYGYTF. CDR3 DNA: TGTGCCAGCAGAAGGGAGACTAACTATGGCTACACCTTC.

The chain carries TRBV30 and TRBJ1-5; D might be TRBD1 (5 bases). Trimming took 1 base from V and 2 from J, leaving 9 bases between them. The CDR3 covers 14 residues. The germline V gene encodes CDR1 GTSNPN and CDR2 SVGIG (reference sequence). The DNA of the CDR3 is TGTGCCTGGAGTGCGTGGGGGGGCAATCAGCCCCAGCATTTT. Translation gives CAWSAWGGNQPQHF.

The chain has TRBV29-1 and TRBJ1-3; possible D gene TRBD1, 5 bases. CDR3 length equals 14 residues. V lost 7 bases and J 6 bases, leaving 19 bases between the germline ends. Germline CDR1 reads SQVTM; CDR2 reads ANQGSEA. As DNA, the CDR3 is TGCAGCGCCGCAGACCCCGGCAGGGCAAACACCATATATTTT. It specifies CSAADPGRANTIYF.

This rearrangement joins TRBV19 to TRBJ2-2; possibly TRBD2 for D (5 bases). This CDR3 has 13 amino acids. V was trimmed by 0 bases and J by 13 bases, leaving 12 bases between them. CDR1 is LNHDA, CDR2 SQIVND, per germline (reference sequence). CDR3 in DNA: TGTGCCAGTAGTATAGATAGAGGGAATTGGCTGTTTTTT. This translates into CASSIDRGNWLFF.

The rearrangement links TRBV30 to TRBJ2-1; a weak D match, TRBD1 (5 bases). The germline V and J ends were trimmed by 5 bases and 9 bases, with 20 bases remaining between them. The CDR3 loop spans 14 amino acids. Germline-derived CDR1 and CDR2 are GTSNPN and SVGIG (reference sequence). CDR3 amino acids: CAWGGAFVGGEQFF. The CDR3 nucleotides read TGTGCCTGGGGTGGGGCTTTCGTTGGTGGTGAGCAGTTCTTC.

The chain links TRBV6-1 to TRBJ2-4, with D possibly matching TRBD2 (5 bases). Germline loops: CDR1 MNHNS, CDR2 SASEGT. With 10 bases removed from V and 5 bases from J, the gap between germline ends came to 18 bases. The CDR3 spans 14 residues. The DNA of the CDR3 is TGTGCCACGGGTCCGGCGAGGGCGGAAAACATTCAGTACTTC. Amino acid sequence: CATGPARAENIQYF.